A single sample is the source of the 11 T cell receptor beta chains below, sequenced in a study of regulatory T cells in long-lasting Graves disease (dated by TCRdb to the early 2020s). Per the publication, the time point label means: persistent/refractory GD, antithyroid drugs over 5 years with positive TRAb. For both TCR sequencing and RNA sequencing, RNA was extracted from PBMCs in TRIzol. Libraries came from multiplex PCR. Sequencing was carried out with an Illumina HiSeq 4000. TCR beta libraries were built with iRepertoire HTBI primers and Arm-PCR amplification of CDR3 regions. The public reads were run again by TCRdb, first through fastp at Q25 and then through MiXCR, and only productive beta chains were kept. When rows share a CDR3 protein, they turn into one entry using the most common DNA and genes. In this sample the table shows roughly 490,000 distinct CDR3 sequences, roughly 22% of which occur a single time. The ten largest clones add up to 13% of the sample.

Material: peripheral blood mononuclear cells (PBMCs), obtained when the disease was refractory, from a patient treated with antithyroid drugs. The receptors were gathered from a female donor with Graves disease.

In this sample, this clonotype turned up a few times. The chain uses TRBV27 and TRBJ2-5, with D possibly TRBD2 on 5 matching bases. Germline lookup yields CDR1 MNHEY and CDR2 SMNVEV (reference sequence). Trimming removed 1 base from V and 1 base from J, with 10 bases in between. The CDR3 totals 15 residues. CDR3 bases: TGTGCCAGCAGTTTATTCGGACTGACCCAAGAGACCCAGTACTTC. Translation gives CASSLFGLTQETQYF.

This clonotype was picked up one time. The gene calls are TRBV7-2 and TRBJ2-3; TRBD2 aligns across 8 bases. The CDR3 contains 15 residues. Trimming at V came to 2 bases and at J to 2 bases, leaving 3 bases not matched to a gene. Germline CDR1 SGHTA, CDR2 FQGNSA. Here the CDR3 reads CASSLTSGTTDTQYF. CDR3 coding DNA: TGTGCCAGCAGCTTAACTAGCGGAACCACAGATACGCAGTATTTT.

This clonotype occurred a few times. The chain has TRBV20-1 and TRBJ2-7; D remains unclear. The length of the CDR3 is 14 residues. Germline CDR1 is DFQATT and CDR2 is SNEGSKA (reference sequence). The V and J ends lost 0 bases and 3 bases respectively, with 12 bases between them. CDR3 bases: TGCAGTGCTAGAGACGAACACACCTTCTACGAGCAGTACTTC. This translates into CSARDEHTFYEQYF.

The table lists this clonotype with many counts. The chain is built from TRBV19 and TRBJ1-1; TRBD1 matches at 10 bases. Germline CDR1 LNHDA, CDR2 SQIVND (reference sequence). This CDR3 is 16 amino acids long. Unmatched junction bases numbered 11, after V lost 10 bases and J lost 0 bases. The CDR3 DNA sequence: TGTGCCACCCGGGACAGGGGCGGTGTGGTGAACACTGAAGCTTTCTTT. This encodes CATRDRGGVVNTEAFF.

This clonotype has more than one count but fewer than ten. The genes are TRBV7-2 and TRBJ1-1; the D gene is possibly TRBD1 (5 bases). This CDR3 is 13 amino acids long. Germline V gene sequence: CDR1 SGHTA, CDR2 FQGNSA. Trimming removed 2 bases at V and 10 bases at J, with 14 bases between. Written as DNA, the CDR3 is TGTGCCAGCAGCTTAAACGAGGCCAGGGCAGCTTTCTTT. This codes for CASSLNEARAAFF.

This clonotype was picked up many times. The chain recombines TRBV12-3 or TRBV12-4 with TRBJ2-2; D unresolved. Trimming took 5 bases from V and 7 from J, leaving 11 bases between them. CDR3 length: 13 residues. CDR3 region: CASSTKNSGELFF. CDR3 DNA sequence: TGTGCCAGCAGTACCAAAAATAGCGGGGAGCTGTTTTTT.

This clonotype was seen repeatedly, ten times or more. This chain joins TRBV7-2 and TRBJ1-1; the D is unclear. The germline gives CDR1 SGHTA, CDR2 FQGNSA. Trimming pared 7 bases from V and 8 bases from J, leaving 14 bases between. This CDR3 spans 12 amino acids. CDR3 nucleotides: TGTGCCAGCACCGTACTGGAGTCAGAAGCTTTCTTT. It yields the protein CASTVLESEAFF.

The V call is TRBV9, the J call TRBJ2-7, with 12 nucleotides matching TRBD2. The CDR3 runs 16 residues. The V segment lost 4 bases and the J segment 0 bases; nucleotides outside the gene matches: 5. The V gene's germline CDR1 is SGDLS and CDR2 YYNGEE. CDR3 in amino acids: CASSPLAGGISYEQYF. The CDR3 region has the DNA TGTGCCAGCAGCCCACTAGCGGGAGGTATCTCCTACGAGCAGTACTTC. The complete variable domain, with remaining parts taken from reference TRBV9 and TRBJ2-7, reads DSGVTQTPKHLITATGQRVTLRCSPRSGDLSVYWYQQSLDQGLQFLIQYYNGEERAKGNILERFSAQQFPDLHSELNLSSLELGDSALYFCASSPLAGGISYEQYFGPGTRLTVT.

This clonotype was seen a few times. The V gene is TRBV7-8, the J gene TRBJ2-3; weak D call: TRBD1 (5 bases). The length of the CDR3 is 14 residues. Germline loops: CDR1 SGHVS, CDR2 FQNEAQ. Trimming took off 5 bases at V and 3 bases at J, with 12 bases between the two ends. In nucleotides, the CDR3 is TGTGCCAGCAGCCGCCAGGGCGGAACAGATACGCAGTATTTT. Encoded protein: CASSRQGGTDTQYF.

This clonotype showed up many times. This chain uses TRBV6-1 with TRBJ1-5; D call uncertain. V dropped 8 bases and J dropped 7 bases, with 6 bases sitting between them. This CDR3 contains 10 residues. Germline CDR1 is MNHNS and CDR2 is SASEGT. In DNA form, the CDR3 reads TGTGCCAGCGGCATACAGCCCCAGCATTTT. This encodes CASGIQPQHF.

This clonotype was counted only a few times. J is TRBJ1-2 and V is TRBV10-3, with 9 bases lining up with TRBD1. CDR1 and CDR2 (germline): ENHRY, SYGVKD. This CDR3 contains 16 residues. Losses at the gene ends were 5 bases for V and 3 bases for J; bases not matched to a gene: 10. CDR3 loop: CAISKTPGQGYYGYTF. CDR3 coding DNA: TGTGCCATCAGTAAGACCCCGGGACAGGGTTACTATGGCTACACCTTC.